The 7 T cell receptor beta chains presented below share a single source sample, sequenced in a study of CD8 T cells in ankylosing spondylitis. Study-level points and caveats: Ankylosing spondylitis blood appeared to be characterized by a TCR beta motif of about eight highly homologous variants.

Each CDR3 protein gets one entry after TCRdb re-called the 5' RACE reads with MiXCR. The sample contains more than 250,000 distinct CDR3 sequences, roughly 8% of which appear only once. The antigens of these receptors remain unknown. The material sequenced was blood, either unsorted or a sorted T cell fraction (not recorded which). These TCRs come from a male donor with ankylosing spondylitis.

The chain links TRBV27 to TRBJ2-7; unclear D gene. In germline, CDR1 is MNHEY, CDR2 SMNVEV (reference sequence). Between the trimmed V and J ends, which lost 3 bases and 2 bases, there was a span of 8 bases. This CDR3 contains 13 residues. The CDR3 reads CASSLSRAYEQYF. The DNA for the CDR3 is TGTGCCAGCAGTTTGTCCCGAGCCTACGAGCAGTACTTC.

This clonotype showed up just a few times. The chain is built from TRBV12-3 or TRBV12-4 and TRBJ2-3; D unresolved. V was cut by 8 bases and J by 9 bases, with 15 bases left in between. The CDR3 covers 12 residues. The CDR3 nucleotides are TGTGCCAGCTGCGTCCAGCTTCAGACGCAGTATTTT. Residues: CASCVQLQTQYF.

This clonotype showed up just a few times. As DNA, the CDR3 is TGCAGTGGGCGGGGGGCTGGTGGCTACACCTTC. It yields the protein CSGRGAGGYTF. The chain joins TRBV20-1 to TRBJ1-2; TRBD1 is a possible D gene (6 bases). The germline V gene has CDR1 DFQATT and CDR2 SNEGSKA (reference sequence). Trimming took off 7 bases at V and 7 bases at J, with 13 bases between the two ends. The CDR3 totals 11 residues.

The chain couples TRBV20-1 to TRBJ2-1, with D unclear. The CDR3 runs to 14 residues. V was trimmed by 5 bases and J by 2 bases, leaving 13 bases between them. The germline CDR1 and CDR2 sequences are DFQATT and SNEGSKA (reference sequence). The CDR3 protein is CSAPSRVTYNEQFF. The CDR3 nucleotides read TGCAGTGCTCCCTCAAGGGTTACCTACAATGAGCAGTTCTTC.

The CDR3 region is CASRAGTGNQPQHF. Written as DNA, the CDR3 is TGTGCCAGCAGAGCCGGGACGGGAAATCAGCCCCAGCATTTT. The chain uses TRBV27 and TRBJ1-5; a possible D gene is TRBD1 (5 bases). This CDR3 has 14 residues. V was cut by 6 bases and J by 4 bases, with 13 bases left in between. Germline V gene data show CDR1 as MNHEY and CDR2 as SMNVEV (reference sequence).

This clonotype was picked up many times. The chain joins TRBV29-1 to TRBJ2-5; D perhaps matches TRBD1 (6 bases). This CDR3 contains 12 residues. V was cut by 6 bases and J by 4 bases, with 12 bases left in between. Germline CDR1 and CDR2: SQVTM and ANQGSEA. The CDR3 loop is CSVGHWGETQYF. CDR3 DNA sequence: TGCAGCGTGGGACATTGGGGAGAGACCCAGTACTTC.

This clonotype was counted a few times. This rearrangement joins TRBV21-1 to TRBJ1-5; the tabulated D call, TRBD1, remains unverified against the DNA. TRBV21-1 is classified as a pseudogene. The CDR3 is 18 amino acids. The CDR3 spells CASSAMVGDRVVGQPQHF. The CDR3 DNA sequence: TGTGCCAGCAGCGCCATGGTGGGGGACAGGGTAGTGGGCCAGCCCCAGCATTTT.